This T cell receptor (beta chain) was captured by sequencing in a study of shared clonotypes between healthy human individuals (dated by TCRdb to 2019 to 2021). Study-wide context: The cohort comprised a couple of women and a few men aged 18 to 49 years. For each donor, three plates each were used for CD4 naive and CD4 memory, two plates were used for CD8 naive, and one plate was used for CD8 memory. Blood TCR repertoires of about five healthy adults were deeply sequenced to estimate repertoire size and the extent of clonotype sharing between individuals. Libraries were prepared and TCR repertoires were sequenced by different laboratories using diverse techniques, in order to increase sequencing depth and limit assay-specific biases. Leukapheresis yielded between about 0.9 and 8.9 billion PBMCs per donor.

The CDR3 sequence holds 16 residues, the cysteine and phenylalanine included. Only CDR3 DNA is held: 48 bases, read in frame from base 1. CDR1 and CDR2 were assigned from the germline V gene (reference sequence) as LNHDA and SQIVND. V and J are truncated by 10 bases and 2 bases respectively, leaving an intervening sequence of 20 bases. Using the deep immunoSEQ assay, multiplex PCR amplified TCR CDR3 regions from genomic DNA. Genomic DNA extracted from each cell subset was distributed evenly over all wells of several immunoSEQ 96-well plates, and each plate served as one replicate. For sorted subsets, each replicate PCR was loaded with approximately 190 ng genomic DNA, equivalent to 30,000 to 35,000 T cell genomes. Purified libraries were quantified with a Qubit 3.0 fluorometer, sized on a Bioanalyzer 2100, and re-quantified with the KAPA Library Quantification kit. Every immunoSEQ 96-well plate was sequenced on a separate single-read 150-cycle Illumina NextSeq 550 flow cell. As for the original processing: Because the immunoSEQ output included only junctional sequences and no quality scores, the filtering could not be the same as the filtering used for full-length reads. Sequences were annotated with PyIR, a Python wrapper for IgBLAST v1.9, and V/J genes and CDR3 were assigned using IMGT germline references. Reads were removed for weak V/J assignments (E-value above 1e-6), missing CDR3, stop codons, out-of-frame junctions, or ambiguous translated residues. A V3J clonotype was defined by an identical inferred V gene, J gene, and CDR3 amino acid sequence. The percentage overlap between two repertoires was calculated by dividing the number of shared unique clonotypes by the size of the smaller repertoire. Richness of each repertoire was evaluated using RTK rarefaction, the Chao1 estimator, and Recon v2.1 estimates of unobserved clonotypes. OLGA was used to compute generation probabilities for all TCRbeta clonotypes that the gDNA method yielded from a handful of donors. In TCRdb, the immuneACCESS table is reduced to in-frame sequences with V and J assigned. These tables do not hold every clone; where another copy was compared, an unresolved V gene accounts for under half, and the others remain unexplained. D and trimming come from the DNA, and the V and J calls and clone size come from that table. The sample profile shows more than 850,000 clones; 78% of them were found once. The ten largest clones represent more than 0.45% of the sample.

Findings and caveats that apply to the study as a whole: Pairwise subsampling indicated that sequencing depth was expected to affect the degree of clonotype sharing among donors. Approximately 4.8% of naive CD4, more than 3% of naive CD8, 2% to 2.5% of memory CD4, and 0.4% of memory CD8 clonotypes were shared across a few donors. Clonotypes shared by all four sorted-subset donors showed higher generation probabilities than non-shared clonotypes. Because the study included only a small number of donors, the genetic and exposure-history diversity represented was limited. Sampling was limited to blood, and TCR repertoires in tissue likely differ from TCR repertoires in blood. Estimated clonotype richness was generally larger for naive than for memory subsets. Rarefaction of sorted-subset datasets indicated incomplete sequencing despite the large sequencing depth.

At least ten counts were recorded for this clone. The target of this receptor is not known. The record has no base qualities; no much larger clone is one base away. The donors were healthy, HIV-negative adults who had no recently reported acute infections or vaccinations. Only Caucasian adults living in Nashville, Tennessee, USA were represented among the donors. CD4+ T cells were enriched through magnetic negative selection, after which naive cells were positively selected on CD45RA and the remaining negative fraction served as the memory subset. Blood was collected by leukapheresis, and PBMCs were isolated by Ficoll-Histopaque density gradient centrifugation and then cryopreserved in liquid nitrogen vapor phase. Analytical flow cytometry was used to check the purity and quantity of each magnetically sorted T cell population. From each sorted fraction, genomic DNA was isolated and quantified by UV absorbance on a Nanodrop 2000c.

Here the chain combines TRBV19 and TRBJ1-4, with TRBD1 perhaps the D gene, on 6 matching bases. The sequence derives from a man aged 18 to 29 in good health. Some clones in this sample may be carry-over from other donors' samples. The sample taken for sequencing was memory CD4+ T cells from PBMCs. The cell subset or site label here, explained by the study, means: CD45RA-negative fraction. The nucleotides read TGTGCCACGCGGACGCCAAGGGGGGAGACTAATGAAAAACTGTTTTTT. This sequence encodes CATRTPRGETNEKLFF.